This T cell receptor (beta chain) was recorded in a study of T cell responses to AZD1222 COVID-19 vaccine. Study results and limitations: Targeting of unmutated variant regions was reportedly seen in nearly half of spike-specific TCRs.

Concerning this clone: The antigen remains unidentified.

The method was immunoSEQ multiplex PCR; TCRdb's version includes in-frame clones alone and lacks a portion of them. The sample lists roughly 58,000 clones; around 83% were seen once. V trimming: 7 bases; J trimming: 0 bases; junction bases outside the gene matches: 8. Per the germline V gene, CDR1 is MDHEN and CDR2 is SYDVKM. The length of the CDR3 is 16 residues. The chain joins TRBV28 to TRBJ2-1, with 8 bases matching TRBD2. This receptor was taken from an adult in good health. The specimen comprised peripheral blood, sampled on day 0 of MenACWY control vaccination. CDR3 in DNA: TGTGCCAGCAAGACTGAAAGCGGGAGCTCCTACAATGAGCAGTTCTTC. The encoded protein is CASKTESGSSYNEQFF.